A selection of T cell receptor beta chains follows, all from one sample in a study of blood T cell repertoires in COVID-19. Here immunoSEQ multiplex PCR was the method, and the copy in TCRdb shows in-frame clones only, minus some. Of tens of thousands of clones listed, roughly 80% were seen once; the top ten hold roughly 15%. The sample was peripheral blood. These receptors originate from a woman older than 75 with active or convalescent COVID-19. The CDR3 runs from the conserved cysteine through the conserved F or W. A D gene is named only where the DNA matches it firmly. Size tells how often a clone was seen (once, few, many) or the class of an expanded clone, and some rows leave it out.

j_call	v_call	d_call	clone_size	cdr3_nt	cdr3_aa
TRBJ1-1	TRBV6-5	TRBD1	.	TGTGCCAGCAGCGGACAGGCCCCTGGGCCTGAAGCTTTCTTT	CASSGQAPGPEAFF
TRBJ2-1	TRBV11-2	TRBD2	.	TGTGCCAGCAGCATAATAGCGGGCAGGGCCTACAATGAGCAGTTCTTC	CASSIIAGRAYNEQFF
TRBJ2-1	TRBV3-1/TRBV3-2	TRBD2	.	TGTGCCAGCAGCCAAGTGGGACTAGCGGGGAATGAGCAGTTCTTC	CASSQVGLAGNEQFF
TRBJ1-4	TRBV28	.	once	TGTGCCTCCTCACAGCAAAAACTGTTTTTT	CASSQQKLFF
TRBJ2-5	TRBV4-1	.	.	TGCGCCAGCAGCTATCTACAGGACAACCAAGAGACCCAGTACTTC	CASSYLQDNQETQYF
TRBJ1-1	TRBV19	.	.	TGTGCCGTGGGCAGGGTCACTGAAGCTTTCTTT	CAVGRVTEAFF
TRBJ1-5	TRBV3-1/TRBV3-2	.	.	TGCGCCACTCGACAGGGCAATCAGCCCCAGCATTTT	CATRQGNQPQHF
TRBJ1-5	TRBV27	.	few	TGTGCCAGCAGTTTTTTGGACTTCCATAGCAATCAGCCCCAGCATTTT	CASSFLDFHSNQPQHF
TRBJ1-2	TRBV19	.	.	TGTGCCAGCAATGGGGGCAGGGCCCCCTTCTATGGCTACACCTTC	CASNGGRAPFYGYTF
TRBJ1-1	TRBV7-9	.	once	TGTGCCAGCAGCGCCAATATAGAGAACACTGAAGCTTTCTTT	CASSANIENTEAFF
TRBJ1-3	TRBV28	TRBD1	few	TGTGCCAGCAGTTGGACAGGGCTCTCTGGAAACACCATATATTTT	CASSWTGLSGNTIYF
TRBJ1-2	TRBV2	.	once	TGTGCCAGCAGTGAACGTTCCGGGGGCTACACCTTC	CASSERSGGYTF
TRBJ2-7	TRBV2	TRBD1	.	TGTGCCAGCCGGGCCGGGACAGGGGTCCTCTACGAGCAGTACTTC	CASRAGTGVLYEQYF
TRBJ2-1	TRBV7-2	TRBD2	.	TGTGCCAGCAGCGCCCGACTAGCGGGAGGAACCTACAATGAGCAGTTCTTC	CASSARLAGGTYNEQFF
TRBJ2-7	TRBV12-3/TRBV12-4	TRBD1	.	TGTGCCAGCAGGACAGGGGCCACCTACGAGCAGTACTTC	CASRTGATYEQYF
TRBJ2-5	TRBV11-1	.	.	TGTGCCAGCAGCCCGGGGACACGGTATGAGACCCAGTACTTC	CASSPGTRYETQYF
TRBJ1-5	TRBV11-3	.	once	TGTGCCAGCAGCTTGGGGCAGGTGAGAGCTCAGCCCCAGCATTTT	CASSLGQVRAQPQHF
TRBJ1-3	TRBV19	TRBD1	.	TGTGCCAGTAGTTGGCCGGGACAGGGGGCTGGAAACACCATATATTTT	CASSWPGQGAGNTIYF
TRBJ1-4	TRBV18	TRBD1	.	TGTGCCAGCTCACTCGCCGGGACAGGGAATAGTGAAAAACTGTTTTTT	CASSLAGTGNSEKLFF
TRBJ2-7	TRBV3-1/TRBV3-2	.	.	TGTGCCAGCAGCCAGCGGAGATCAGACTACGAGCAGTACTTC	CASSQRRSDYEQYF
TRBJ1-1	TRBV28	.	.	TGTGCCAGCAGTTCAGGATCGACACACCAGGGCGTTGAAGCTTTCTTT	CASSSGSTHQGVEAFF
TRBJ2-6	TRBV7-3	TRBD1	.	TGTGCCAGCAGCCTCCGGGACAGGGGACTTCAAGCTGGGGCCAACGTCCTGACTTTC	CASSLRDRGLQAGANVLTF
TRBJ2-1	TRBV5-1	.	.	TGCGCCAGCAGCCCCTTATGGAGCTCCTACAATGAGCAGTTCTTC	CASSPLWSSYNEQFF
TRBJ2-1	TRBV2	.	.	TGTGCCAGCAGTATGACTAGTCCCTACAATGAGCAGTTCTTC	CASSMTSPYNEQFF
TRBJ1-1	TRBV12-3/TRBV12-4	.	.	TGTGCCAGCAGTTTCGTGCGGGACACTGAAGCTTTCTTT	CASSFVRDTEAFF
TRBJ1-2	TRBV28	TRBD1	.	TGTGCCAGCAGTCTAGCAGGGGGAGTCTATGGCTACACCTTC	CASSLAGGVYGYTF
TRBJ2-2	TRBV29-1	.	.	TGCAGCGTTCGCGGGACGATAGCAACCGGGGAGCTGTTTTTT	CSVRGTIATGELFF
TRBJ1-3	TRBV6-5	.	few	TGTGCCAGCAGTCTACAGGGATCTGGAAACACCATATATTTT	CASSLQGSGNTIYF
TRBJ1-3	TRBV19	.	few	TGTGCCAGTAGTATGGGAGGGACAAGGCTATCTGGAAACACCATATATTTT	CASSMGGTRLSGNTIYF